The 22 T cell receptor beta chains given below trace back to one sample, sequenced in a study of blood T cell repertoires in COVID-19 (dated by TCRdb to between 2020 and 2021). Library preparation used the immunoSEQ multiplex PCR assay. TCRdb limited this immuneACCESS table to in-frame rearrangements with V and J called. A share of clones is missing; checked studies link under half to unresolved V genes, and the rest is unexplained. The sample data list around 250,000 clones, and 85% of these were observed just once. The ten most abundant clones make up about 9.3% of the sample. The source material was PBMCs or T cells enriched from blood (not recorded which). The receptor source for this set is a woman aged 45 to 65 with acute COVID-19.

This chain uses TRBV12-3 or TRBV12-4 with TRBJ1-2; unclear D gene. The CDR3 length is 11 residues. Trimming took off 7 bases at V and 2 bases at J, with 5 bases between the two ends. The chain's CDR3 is CASKRNYGYTF. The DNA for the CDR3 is TGTGCCAGCAAGAGGAACTATGGCTACACCTTC.

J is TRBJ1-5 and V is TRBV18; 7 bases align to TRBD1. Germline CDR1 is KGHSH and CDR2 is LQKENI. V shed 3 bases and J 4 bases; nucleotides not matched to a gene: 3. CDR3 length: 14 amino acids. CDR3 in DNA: TGTGCCAGCTCACCGGGACAGACAAATCAGCCCCAGCATTTT. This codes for CASSPGQTNQPQHF. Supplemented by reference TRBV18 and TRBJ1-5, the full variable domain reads NAGVMQNPRHLVRRRGQEARLRCSPMKGHSHVYWYRQLPEEGLKFMVYLQKENIIDESGMPKERFSAEFPKEGPSILRIQQVVRGDSAAYFCASSPGQTNQPQHFGDGTRLSIL.

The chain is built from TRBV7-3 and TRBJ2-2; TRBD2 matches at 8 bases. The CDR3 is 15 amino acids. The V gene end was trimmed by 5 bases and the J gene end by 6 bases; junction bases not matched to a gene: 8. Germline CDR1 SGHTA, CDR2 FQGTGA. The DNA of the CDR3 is TGTGCCAGCAGCCCGGGGGGGTCTGTAGCCGGGGAGCTGTTTTTT. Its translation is CASSPGGSVAGELFF.

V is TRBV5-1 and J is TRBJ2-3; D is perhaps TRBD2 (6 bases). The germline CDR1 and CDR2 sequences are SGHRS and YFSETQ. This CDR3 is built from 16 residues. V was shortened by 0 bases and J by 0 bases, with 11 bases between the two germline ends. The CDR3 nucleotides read TGCGCCAGCAGCTTGGGGCGGGCGGGGAGCACAGATACGCAGTATTTT. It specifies CASSLGRAGSTDTQYF.

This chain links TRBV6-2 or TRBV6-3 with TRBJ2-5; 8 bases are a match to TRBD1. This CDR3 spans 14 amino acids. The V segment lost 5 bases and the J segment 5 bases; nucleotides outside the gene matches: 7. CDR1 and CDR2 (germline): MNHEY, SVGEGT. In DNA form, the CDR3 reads TGTGCCAGCAGTGGCAGGGGGCCCCGGGAGACCCAGTACTTC. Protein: CASSGRGPRETQYF.

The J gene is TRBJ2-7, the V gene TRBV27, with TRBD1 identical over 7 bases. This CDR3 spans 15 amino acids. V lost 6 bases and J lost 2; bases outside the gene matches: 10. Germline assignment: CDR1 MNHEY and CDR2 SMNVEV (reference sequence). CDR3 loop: CASRAKWGTAYEQYF. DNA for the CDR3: TGTGCCAGCAGAGCCAAATGGGGGACAGCCTACGAGCAGTACTTC.

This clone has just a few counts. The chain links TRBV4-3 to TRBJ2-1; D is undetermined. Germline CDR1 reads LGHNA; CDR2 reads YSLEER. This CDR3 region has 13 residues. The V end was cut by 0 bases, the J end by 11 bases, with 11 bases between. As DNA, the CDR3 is TGCGCCAGCAGCCAAGAGCGAGGAGTTAAGCAGTTCTTC. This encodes CASSQERGVKQFF.

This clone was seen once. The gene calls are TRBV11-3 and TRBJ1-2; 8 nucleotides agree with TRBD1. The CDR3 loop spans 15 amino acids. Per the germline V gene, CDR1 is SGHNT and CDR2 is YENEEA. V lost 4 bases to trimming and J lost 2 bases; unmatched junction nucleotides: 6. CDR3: CASSSRTGGNYGYTF. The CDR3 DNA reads TGTGCCAGCAGCTCACGAACAGGGGGAAACTATGGCTACACCTTC.

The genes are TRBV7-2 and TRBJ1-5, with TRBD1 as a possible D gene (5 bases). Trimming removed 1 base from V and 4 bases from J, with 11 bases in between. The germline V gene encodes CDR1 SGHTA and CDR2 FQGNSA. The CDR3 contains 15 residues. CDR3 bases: TGTGCCAGCAGCTTAGGACCGTACAGGAATCAGCCCCAGCATTTT. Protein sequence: CASSLGPYRNQPQHF.

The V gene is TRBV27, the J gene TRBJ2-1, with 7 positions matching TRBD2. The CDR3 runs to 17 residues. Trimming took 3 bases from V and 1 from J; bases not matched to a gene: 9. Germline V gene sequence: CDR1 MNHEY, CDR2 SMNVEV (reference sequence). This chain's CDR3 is CASSFPNSGVSYNEQFF. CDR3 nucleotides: TGTGCCAGCAGTTTCCCGAACAGCGGGGTATCCTACAATGAGCAGTTCTTC.

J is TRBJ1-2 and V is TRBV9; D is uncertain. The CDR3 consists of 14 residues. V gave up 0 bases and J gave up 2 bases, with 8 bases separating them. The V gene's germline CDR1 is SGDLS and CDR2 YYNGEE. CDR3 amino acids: CASSVVPVNYGYTF. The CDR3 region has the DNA TGTGCCAGCAGCGTAGTACCAGTCAACTATGGCTACACCTTC.

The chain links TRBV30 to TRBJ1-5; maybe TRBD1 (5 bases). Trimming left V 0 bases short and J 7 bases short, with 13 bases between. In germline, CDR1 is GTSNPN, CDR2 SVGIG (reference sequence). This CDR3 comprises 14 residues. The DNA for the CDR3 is TGTGCCTGGAGTGTCAAGGGGTTTGGACAGCCCCAGCATTTT. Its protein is CAWSVKGFGQPQHF.

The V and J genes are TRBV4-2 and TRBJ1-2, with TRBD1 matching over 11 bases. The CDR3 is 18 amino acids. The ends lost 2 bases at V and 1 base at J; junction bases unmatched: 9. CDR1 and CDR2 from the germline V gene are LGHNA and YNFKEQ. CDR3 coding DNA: TGTGCCAGCAGCCAACAGGGGACAGGGGGAACCCTTAACTATGGCTACACCTTC. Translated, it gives CASSQQGTGGTLNYGYTF.

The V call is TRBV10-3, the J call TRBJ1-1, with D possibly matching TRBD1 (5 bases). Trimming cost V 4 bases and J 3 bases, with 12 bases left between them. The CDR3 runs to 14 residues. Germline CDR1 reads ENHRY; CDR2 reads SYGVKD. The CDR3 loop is CAISATAGDTEAFF. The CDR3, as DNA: TGTGCCATCAGTGCGACAGCGGGCGACACTGAAGCTTTCTTT.

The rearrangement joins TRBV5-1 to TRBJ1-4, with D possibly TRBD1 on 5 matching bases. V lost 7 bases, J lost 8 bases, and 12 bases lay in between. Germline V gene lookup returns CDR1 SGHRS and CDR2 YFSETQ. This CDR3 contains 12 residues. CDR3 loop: CASAGLGEKLFF. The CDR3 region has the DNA TGCGCCAGCGCAGGGTTAGGGGAAAAACTGTTTTTT.

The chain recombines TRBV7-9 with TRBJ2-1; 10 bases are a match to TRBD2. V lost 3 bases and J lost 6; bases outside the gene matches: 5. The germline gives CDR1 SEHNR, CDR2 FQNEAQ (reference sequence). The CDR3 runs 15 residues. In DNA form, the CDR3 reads TGTGCCAGCAGCTTTGAACTAGCGGGAAGCAATGAGCAGTTCTTC. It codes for CASSFELAGSNEQFF.

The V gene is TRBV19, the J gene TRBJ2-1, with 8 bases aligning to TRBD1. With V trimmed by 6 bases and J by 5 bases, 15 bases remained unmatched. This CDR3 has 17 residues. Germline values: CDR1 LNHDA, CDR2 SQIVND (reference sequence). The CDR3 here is CASRQRGGRTGNNEQFF. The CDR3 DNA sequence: TGTGCCAGTAGACAAAGGGGCGGCCGGACAGGGAACAATGAGCAGTTCTTC.

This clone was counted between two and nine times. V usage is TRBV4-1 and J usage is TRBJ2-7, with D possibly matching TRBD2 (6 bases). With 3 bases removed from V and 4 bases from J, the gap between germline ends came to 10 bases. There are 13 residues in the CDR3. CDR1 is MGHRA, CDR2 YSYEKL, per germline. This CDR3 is CASSQGGAYEQYF. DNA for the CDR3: TGCGCCAGCAGCCAGGGGGGAGCGTACGAGCAGTACTTC.

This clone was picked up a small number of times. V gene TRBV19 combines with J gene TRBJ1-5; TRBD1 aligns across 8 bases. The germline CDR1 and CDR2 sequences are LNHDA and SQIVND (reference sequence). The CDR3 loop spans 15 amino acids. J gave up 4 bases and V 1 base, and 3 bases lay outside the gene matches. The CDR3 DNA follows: TGTGCCAGTAGTATAGCCCGGACAGGGAATCAGCCCCAGCATTTT. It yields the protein CASSIARTGNQPQHF.

CDR3 sequence (DNA): TGTGCCAGCAGCCTGGGGGGGGTTAGGAACATTCAGTACTTC. It encodes CASSLGGVRNIQYF. The V and J genes are TRBV5-4 and TRBJ2-4; 7 bases map to TRBD2. J gave up 7 bases and V 4 bases, and 8 bases lay outside the gene matches. This CDR3 has 14 residues. From germline, CDR1 is SGHNT and CDR2 YYREEE (reference sequence).

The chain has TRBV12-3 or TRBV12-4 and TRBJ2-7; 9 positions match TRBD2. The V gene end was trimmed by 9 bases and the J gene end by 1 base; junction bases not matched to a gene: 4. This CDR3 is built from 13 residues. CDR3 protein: CASAGGYSYEQYF. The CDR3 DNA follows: TGTGCCAGTGCGGGGGGGTATTCCTACGAGCAGTACTTC.

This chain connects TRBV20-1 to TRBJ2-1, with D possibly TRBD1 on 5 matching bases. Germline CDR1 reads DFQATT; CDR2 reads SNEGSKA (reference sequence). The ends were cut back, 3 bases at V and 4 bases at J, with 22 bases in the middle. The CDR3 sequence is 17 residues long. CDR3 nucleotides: TGCAGTGCTAGTTCGCTGGTAGGGGCCCCCGCTTACAATGAGCAGTTCTTC. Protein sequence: CSASSLVGAPAYNEQFF.